Each of the 15 T cell receptor beta chains below was sequenced from the same sample in a study of T-cell memory formation after mild COVID-19. TCRdb recomputed calls from the 5' RACE reads with MiXCR, one row per CDR3 protein. The repertoire holds approximately 500,000 distinct CDR3 sequences, roughly 23% seen once, with 9.5% to 15% in the top ten. The sample taken for sequencing was PBMCs or a T cell subset sorted from them (not recorded which). The receptors shown here come from an adult woman who had mild COVID-19 (a few samples of this study predate the infection). Cell type and time point are not known.

Of note for this clonotype: One end of the junction does not line up with germline, which may come from a read error. The chain employs TRBV16 and TRBJ2-3; the D gene could be TRBD1 or TRBD2 (6 bases each). Germline CDR1 is KGHSY and CDR2 is FQNENV. CDR3 length: 11 amino acids. CDR3 protein: CASSGSRRGLF. The CDR3 DNA is TGTGCCAGCAGCGGAAGTCGCAGGGGACTTTTT.

This clonotype showed up just a few times. The J gene is TRBJ1-2, the V gene TRBV9; D is unclear. CDR1 and CDR2 (germline): SGDLS, YYNGEE. V shed 3 bases and J shed 8 bases, with 17 bases lying between them. The CDR3 loop spans 14 amino acids. CDR3 loop: CASSGVKGSGGYTF. The CDR3, as DNA: TGTGCCAGCAGCGGCGTGAAGGGATCGGGAGGCTACACCTTC.

The chain is built from TRBV5-1 and TRBJ1-3; D call uncertain. CDR3 length: 14 amino acids. Germline lookup yields CDR1 SGHRS and CDR2 YFSETQ. V gave up 6 bases and J gave up 1 base, with 11 bases separating them. The CDR3 nucleotides read TGCGCCAGCACCGATGGGAGTTCTGGAAACACCATATATTTT. This gives the protein CASTDGSSGNTIYF.

This clonotype was detected a few times. V and J are TRBV6-5 and TRBJ2-3; D might be TRBD2 (5 bases). Germline assignment: CDR1 MNHEY and CDR2 SVGAGI. Trimming removed 8 bases at V and 6 bases at J, with 21 bases between. The CDR3 totals 15 residues. This chain's CDR3 is CASGQDRAGVDTQYF. The CDR3 region has the DNA TGTGCCAGCGGCCAGGACCGGGCCGGGGTGGATACGCAGTATTTT.

V and J are TRBV4-1 and TRBJ2-7; 7 bases fit TRBD2. CDR1 MGHRA and CDR2 YSYEKL come from the germline V gene. After removal of 1 base from V and 2 bases from J, the junction contained 5 bases not matched to a gene. This CDR3 has 15 residues. CDR3 nucleotides: TGCGCCAGCAGCCAAGTAAGCGGGGCCCCCTACGAGCAGTACTTC. It encodes CASSQVSGAPYEQYF.

The chain couples TRBV20-1 to TRBJ1-1, with TRBD1 as a possible D gene (6 bases). Germline CDR1 DFQATT, CDR2 SNEGSKA (reference sequence). The CDR3 covers 13 residues. V was trimmed by 3 bases and J by 4 bases, leaving 12 bases between them. CDR3 residues: CSASPRGGTEAFF. The CDR3 coding sequence is TGCAGTGCTAGCCCAAGGGGGGGCACTGAAGCTTTCTTT.

Only a few counts were recorded for this clonotype. This chain connects TRBV4-2 to TRBJ2-7; D perhaps matches TRBD2 (5 bases). The CDR3 contains 15 residues. The germline V gene has CDR1 LGHNA and CDR2 YNFKEQ. Trimming shortened V by 0 bases and J by 0 bases, and 9 bases separated the two germline ends. In nucleotides, the CDR3 is TGTGCCAGCAGCCAAGAGGGAGCAGGCTCCTACGAGCAGTACTTC. Translated: CASSQEGAGSYEQYF.

This clonotype turned up a few times. The chain joins TRBV5-4 to TRBJ2-3; the D is unclear. CDR3 length equals 12 residues. From germline, CDR1 is SGHNT and CDR2 YYREEE (reference sequence). The V end lost 4 bases, the J end lost 6 bases, and 9 bases lay between the germline ends. Here the CDR3 DNA reads TGTGCCAGCAGCCCAGAATCCGATACGCAGTATTTT. As protein: CASSPESDTQYF.

V and J are TRBV12-3 or TRBV12-4 and TRBJ1-1; 7 bases map to TRBD1. This CDR3 is 14 amino acids long. The J segment lost 2 bases and the V segment lost 4 bases, leaving 4 bases of the junction unmatched. The CDR3 DNA sequence: TGTGCCAGCAGTTACAGGGGTTTTAACACTGAAGCTTTCTTT. This translates into CASSYRGFNTEAFF.

The chain couples TRBV7-6 to TRBJ2-4; TRBD2 aligns across 8 bases. Germline V CDR1 and CDR2: SGHVS, FNYEAQ. The junction had 0 bases not matched to a gene; V was cut back by 2 bases and J by 0 bases. This CDR3 is 15 amino acids long. The chain's CDR3 is CASSLLAGAKNIQYF. Written as DNA, the CDR3 is TGTGCCAGCAGCTTACTAGCGGGAGCCAAAAACATTCAGTACTTC.

The sample holds a few counts of this clonotype. This chain connects TRBV6-6 to TRBJ2-2, with a weak D call TRBD2 (6 bases). From germline, CDR1 is MNHNY and CDR2 SVGAGI (reference sequence). CDR3 length: 16 residues. Trimming removed 9 bases at V and 0 bases at J, with 17 bases between. CDR3 DNA sequence: TGTGCCAGTACCGCCCCGGGGGACGCGAACACCGGGGAGCTGTTTTTT. It specifies CASTAPGDANTGELFF.

In this sample, this clonotype turned up a few times. V is TRBV6-5 and J is TRBJ2-1; D is perhaps TRBD1 or TRBD2 (5 bases each). V gave up 2 bases and J gave up 12 bases, with 14 bases separating them. Per germline, CDR1 MNHEY and CDR2 SVGAGI. The CDR3 has 13 residues. CDR3: CASSYKGSGRQFF. CDR3 nucleotides: TGTGCCAGCAGTTACAAGGGTTCGGGACGGCAGTTCTTC.

This clonotype was seen more than once but under ten times. J is TRBJ2-1 and V is TRBV4-3, with D perhaps TRBD2 (5 bases). Trimming took 2 bases from V and 3 from J, leaving 11 bases between them. Germline V gene lookup returns CDR1 LGHNA and CDR2 YSLEER. This CDR3 spans 15 amino acids. The CDR3 loop is CASSQHGDGYNEQFF. CDR3 DNA sequence: TGCGCCAGCAGCCAACACGGGGATGGCTACAATGAGCAGTTCTTC.

This clonotype was picked up many times. The gene calls are TRBV7-3 and TRBJ2-7; no reliable D call. The V gene lost 0 bases and the J gene lost 4 bases, with 7 bases spanning the gap. Germline values: CDR1 SGHTA, CDR2 FQGTGA. The CDR3 runs 13 residues. This CDR3 is CASSLTWGYEQYF. CDR3 in DNA: TGTGCCAGCAGCTTAACCTGGGGTTACGAGCAGTACTTC.

This clonotype was seen only a few times. The rearrangement uses TRBV6-5 and TRBJ2-1; 7 nucleotides line up with TRBD1. CDR1 and CDR2 from the germline V gene are MNHEY and SVGAGI. This CDR3 spans 16 amino acids. V lost 0 bases, J lost 2 bases, and 4 bases stayed unmatched. The CDR3 nucleotides are TGTGCCAGCAGTTACTCTCGAGGGGGCGCCTACAATGAGCAGTTCTTC. This encodes CASSYSRGGAYNEQFF.